This is a list of T cell receptor beta chains from one sample in a study of cytomegalovirus exposure and HLA in healthy donors. Profiled with immunoSEQ multiplex PCR; TCRdb holds only in-frame clones, not every one. The table records 90,000 to 120,000 clones, roughly 70% of them present only once. Sequencing was done on a sample of PBMCs. These receptors were obtained from a woman between 40 and 55 years old in good health and CMV-seropositive. Each CDR3 is given without its conserved first and last residue.

CDR3 protein | J gene | V gene | CDR3 length
ASSFVGSLAEQF | TRBJ2-1 | TRBV7-9 | 12
ASTRLAGDLTDTQY | TRBJ2-3 | TRBV5-1 | 14
ASRAKSLTVLAFYGYT | TRBJ1-2 | TRBV2 | 16
ASSSQLAGGQETQY | TRBJ2-5 | TRBV4-1 | 14
ASSLVVGRAGSPLH | TRBJ1-6 | TRBV7-6 | 14
AWSVRRHRQY | TRBJ2-7 | TRBV30 | 10
ASSFGGRGYT | TRBJ1-2 | TRBV13 | 10
AIARGGSTDTQY | TRBJ2-3 | TRBV6-6 | 12
ASSLGHTSSYEQY | TRBJ2-7 | TRBV5-1 | 13
ATSLRTGASPLH | TRBJ1-6 | TRBV15 | 12
ASSYSGQNSDSPLH | TRBJ1-6 | TRBV6-6 | 14
ASSKEGSNEKLF | TRBJ1-4 | TRBV19 | 12
ASSAPSGTRENTGELF | TRBJ2-2 | TRBV9 | 16
ASTYSGTGNEKLF | TRBJ1-4 | TRBV5-1 | 13
ASSRTGRNGYT | TRBJ1-2 | TRBV19 | 11
ASNWRYSTDTQY | TRBJ2-3 | TRBV19 | 12
ASSPSRSSSYNEQF | TRBJ2-1 | TRBV5-6 | 14
ASSPRGLGYGYT | TRBJ1-2 | TRBV13 | 12
AWSRRRGMNTEAF | TRBJ1-1 | TRBV30 | 13
ASSRGGSSTDTQY | TRBJ2-3 | TRBV19 | 13
AIRDREETQY | TRBJ2-5 | TRBV10-3 | 10
ASSWGHPHNNQPQH | TRBJ1-5 | TRBV5-6 | 14
SPRDRVRAGQY | TRBJ2-7 | TRBV29-1 | 11
ASSLSRARQETQY | TRBJ2-5 | TRBV7-3 | 13
ASSRGKGNTEAF | TRBJ1-1 | TRBV18 | 12